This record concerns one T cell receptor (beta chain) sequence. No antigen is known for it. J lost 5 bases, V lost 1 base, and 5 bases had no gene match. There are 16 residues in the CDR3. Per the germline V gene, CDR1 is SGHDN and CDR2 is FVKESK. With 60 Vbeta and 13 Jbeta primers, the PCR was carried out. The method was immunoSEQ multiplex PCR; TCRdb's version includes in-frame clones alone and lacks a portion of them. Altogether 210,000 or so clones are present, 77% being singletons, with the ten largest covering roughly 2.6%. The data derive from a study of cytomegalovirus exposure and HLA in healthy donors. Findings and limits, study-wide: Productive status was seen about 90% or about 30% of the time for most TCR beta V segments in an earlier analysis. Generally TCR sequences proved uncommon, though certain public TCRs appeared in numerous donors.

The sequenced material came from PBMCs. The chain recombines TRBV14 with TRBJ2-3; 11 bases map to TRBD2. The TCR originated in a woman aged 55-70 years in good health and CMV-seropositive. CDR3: CASSQVPGTSGDTQYF. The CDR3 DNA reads TGTGCCAGCAGCCAAGTTCCCGGGACTAGCGGAGATACGCAGTATTTT.